Below, 18 T cell receptor beta chains from the same sample are listed, as sequenced in a study of T cell responses to AZD1222 COVID-19 vaccine. The table came from immunoSEQ multiplex PCR; TCRdb's copy has only in-frame clones and leaves some out. This repertoire shows more than 150,000 clones, about 90% found once; its top ten account for 5% to 7%. This specimen was peripheral blood, taken on day 0 of AZD1222 vaccination. The receptors stem from an adult in good health.

The chain has TRBV5-1 and TRBJ1-2; D uncertain. The germline V and J ends were trimmed by 0 bases and 5 bases, with 11 bases remaining between them. Germline V gene sequence: CDR1 SGHRS, CDR2 YFSETQ. This CDR3 has 14 amino acids. The CDR3 DNA follows: TGCGCCAGCAGCTTGGCCGCCGCGAGTTATGGCTACACCTTC. It translates to CASSLAAASYGYTF.

V is TRBV19 and J is TRBJ2-2; tentative D call: TRBD1 (5 bases). Germline assignment: CDR1 LNHDA and CDR2 SQIVND (reference sequence). Trimming removed 9 bases from V and 5 bases from J, with 13 bases in between. The CDR3 length is 13 residues. CDR3 protein: CASAPTGTGELFF. The CDR3 DNA sequence: TGTGCCAGCGCCCCCACAGGAACCGGGGAGCTGTTTTTT.

The chain is built from TRBV28 and TRBJ2-3; D remains ambiguous. Per germline, CDR1 MDHEN and CDR2 SYDVKM. The CDR3 extends over 11 amino acids. Deletions cut 7 bases from V and 1 base from J, with 3 bases between. Here the CDR3 reads CASTRTDTQYF. DNA of the CDR3: TGTGCCAGCACCCGCACAGATACGCAGTATTTT.

This chain connects TRBV27 to TRBJ1-5; D remains ambiguous. The CDR3 consists of 13 residues. Trimming took off 4 bases at V and 7 bases at J, with 11 bases between the two ends. The germline CDR1 and CDR2 sequences are MNHEY and SMNVEV (reference sequence). The CDR3 DNA follows: TGTGCCAGCAGTTCGGCCCCGGGACAGCCCCAGCATTTT. This sequence encodes CASSSAPGQPQHF.

This clone was recorded once. V gene TRBV7-2 combines with J gene TRBJ2-7; possible D gene TRBD1, 6 bases. Germline V gene sequence: CDR1 SGHTA, CDR2 FQGNSA. This CDR3 is 14 amino acids long. Trimming pared 5 bases from V and 2 bases from J, leaving 13 bases between. CDR3 protein: CASSPQGATYEQYF. In DNA form, the CDR3 reads TGTGCCAGCAGCCCACAGGGAGCAACCTACGAGCAGTACTTC.

The table lists this clone with a few counts. This chain links TRBV2 with TRBJ1-6; TRBD1 agrees at 8 bases. Germline V gives CDR1 SNHLY, CDR2 FYNNEI. The length of the CDR3 is 15 residues. With 1 base clipped from V and 7 bases from J, the junction kept 3 bases outside the gene matches. The CDR3 spells CASSEVRGRNSPLHF. The CDR3 DNA reads as TGTGCCAGCAGTGAAGTCAGGGGGCGAAATTCACCCCTCCACTTT.

V usage is TRBV7-9 and J usage is TRBJ2-1; tentatively, D is TRBD2 (6 bases). From germline, CDR1 is SEHNR and CDR2 FQNEAQ (reference sequence). Trimming took off 8 bases at V and 9 bases at J, with 20 bases between the two ends. This CDR3 is 14 amino acids long. The CDR3 DNA is TGTGCCAGCGGTGACGGGAGTTGGGATGTTGAGCAGTTCTTC. Translation gives CASGDGSWDVEQFF.

This clone has only one observation. V usage is TRBV6-5 and J usage is TRBJ2-3; a possible D gene is TRBD2 (6 bases). CDR1 is MNHEY and CDR2 is SVGAGI in the germline V gene. V lost 0 bases to trimming and J lost 5 bases, with 9 bases between them. The CDR3 has 14 residues. The CDR3 bases are TGTGCCAGCAGTTACTCAGGAGGGGAAGATACGCAGTATTTT. It translates to CASSYSGGEDTQYF.

About this clone: This same CDR3 is encoded by further DNA sequences in the sample. The V call is TRBV24-1, the J call TRBJ2-7; D is unresolved. The CDR3 spans 12 residues. Per germline, CDR1 KGHDR and CDR2 SFDVKD. Trimming pared 3 bases from V and 3 bases from J, leaving 5 bases between. The CDR3 nucleotides are TGTGCCACCAGTGATGGAAGCTACGAGCAGTACTTC. Its translation: CATSDGSYEQYF.

CDR3 bases: TGTGCCAGCAGCCGGGGACTAGCGGGAGGTCTCGCCACCGGGGAGCTGTTTTTT. As protein: CASSRGLAGGLATGELFF. The chain joins TRBV7-9 to TRBJ2-2; TRBD2 matches at 15 bases. The germline V gene encodes CDR1 SEHNR and CDR2 FQNEAQ (reference sequence). The CDR3 loop spans 18 amino acids. The ends lost 5 bases at V and 4 bases at J; junction bases unmatched: 8.

J is TRBJ2-7 and V is TRBV5-1; 13 bases are shared with TRBD2. The CDR3 sequence is 16 residues long. J lost 0 bases, V lost 2 bases, and 2 bases had no gene match. Germline V CDR1 and CDR2: SGHRS, YFSETQ. CDR3 loop: CASSFRLAGGSYEQYF. The CDR3 region has the DNA TGCGCCAGCAGCTTCCGACTAGCGGGGGGCTCCTACGAGCAGTACTTC.

The V call is TRBV28, the J call TRBJ2-2, with a tentative D call TRBD2 (6 bases). The CDR3 is made up of 14 amino acids. V was pared by 8 bases and J by 1 base, with 11 bases between. From germline, CDR1 is MDHEN and CDR2 SYDVKM. Here the CDR3 DNA reads TGTGCCAGCGTCATGGGAGGGAACACCGGGGAGCTGTTTTTT. Translating gives CASVMGGNTGELFF.

The chain combines TRBV24-1 with TRBJ2-7; no firm D call. There are 13 residues in the CDR3. Trimming shortened V by 4 bases and J by 0 bases, and 6 bases separated the two germline ends. Germline V CDR1 and CDR2: KGHDR, SFDVKD. The CDR3: CATSDPDSYEQYF. CDR3 bases: TGTGCCACCAGTGACCCCGACTCCTACGAGCAGTACTTC.

Of note for this clone: This sample includes further DNA sequences coding for the same CDR3. The chain couples TRBV28 to TRBJ2-3; D might be TRBD1 (5 bases). The germline CDR1 and CDR2 sequences are MDHEN and SYDVKM. The V and J ends lost 3 bases and 0 bases respectively, with 7 bases between them. This CDR3 region has 14 residues. The CDR3 region has the DNA TGTGCCAGCAGTTTGGGGCAGAGCACAGATACGCAGTATTTT. Translating it yields CASSLGQSTDTQYF.

V gene TRBV29-1 combines with J gene TRBJ2-7; no definite D call. The CDR3 is made up of 12 amino acids. Trimming removed 6 bases at V and 0 bases at J, with 9 bases between. The germline V gene has CDR1 SQVTM and CDR2 ANQGSEA. The CDR3 sequence is CSVRSSSYEQYF. The DNA of the CDR3 is TGCAGCGTGCGATCTAGCTCCTACGAGCAGTACTTC.

This clone occurred once. The V and J genes are TRBV6-5 and TRBJ1-5; D unclear. Germline V gene lookup returns CDR1 MNHEY and CDR2 SVGAGI. The CDR3 is 15 residues long. V gave up 6 bases and J gave up 0 bases, with 12 bases separating them. CDR3 loop: CASSPMRASNQPQHF. The CDR3 coding sequence is TGTGCCAGCAGCCCCATGAGGGCTAGCAATCAGCCCCAGCATTTT.

The chain couples TRBV5-1 to TRBJ2-7; D not certain. The CDR3 length is 11 residues. V was pared by 3 bases and J by 0 bases, with 1 base between. The V gene's germline CDR1 is SGHRS and CDR2 YFSETQ. CDR3 residues: CASSSSYEQYF. DNA of the CDR3: TGCGCCAGCAGCTCCTCCTACGAGCAGTACTTC.

This clone occurred a few times. This sequence joins TRBV4-2 and TRBJ2-7, with 13 positions matching TRBD2. V trimming: 4 bases; J trimming: 9 bases; junction bases outside the gene matches: 15. This CDR3 has 17 amino acids. The germline gives CDR1 LGHNA, CDR2 YNFKEQ. CDR3 residues: CASSPVLSGLAGEMQYF. The DNA for the CDR3 is TGTGCCAGCAGCCCCGTCTTGTCCGGACTAGCGGGAGAAATGCAGTACTTC.